The source of this TCR beta chain is a study of T-cell memory formation after mild COVID-19. Study information: Largely, the TCR clusters proved donor specific.

The CDR3 runs 15 residues. Germline V gene lookup returns CDR1 SEHNR and CDR2 FQNEAQ (reference sequence). Trimming left V 6 bases short and J 0 bases short, with 13 bases between. The 5'RACE method, run with constant-segment primers, produced TCR alpha and TCR beta cDNA libraries (carrying sample barcodes and UMIs). TCRdb reanalysed the 5' RACE reads using MiXCR and keeps one entry per CDR3 protein. This table holds about 360,000 distinct CDR3 sequences, about an eighth found once. This clonotype was picked up many times. The material sequenced was PBMCs or a T cell subset sorted from them (not recorded which). The rearrangement links TRBV7-9 to TRBJ2-3; no clear D gene. The source of this sequence is a man younger than 35 who had mild COVID-19 (a few samples of this study predate the infection). Cell type and time point are not known. CDR3 in amino acids: CASRLRPDSTDTQYF. CDR3 DNA: TGTGCCAGCAGGCTGAGGCCAGATAGCACAGATACGCAGTATTTT.